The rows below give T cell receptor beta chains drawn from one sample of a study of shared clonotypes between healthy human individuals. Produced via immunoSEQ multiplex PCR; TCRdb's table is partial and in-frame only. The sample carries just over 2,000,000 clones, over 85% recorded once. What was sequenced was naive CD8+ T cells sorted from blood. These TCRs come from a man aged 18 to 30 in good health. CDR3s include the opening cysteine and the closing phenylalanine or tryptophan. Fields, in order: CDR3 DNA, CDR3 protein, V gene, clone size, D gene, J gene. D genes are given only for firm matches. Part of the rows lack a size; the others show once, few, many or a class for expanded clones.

TGTGCCAGCAGACCGGGACAGGGGGCCAATCAGCCCCAGCATTTT	CASRPGQGANQPQHF	TRBV6-5	-	TRBD1	TRBJ1-5
TGTGCCAGCAGCCAAGAAAGGGGACTAGATACGCAGTATTTT	CASSQERGLDTQYF	TRBV4-2	-	-	TRBJ2-3
TGTGCCAGCATGGGGATAGGGGGAGAAGGCACCTACGAGCAGTACTTC	CASMGIGGEGTYEQYF	TRBV13	-	-	TRBJ2-7
TGCGCCAGCAGCCCCGACCCTAATCAGCCCCAGCATTTT	CASSPDPNQPQHF	TRBV4-1	-	-	TRBJ1-5
TGTGCCAGCAGTTTCACAGGGTATGGGGCCAACGTCCTGACTTTC	CASSFTGYGANVLTF	TRBV27	-	-	TRBJ2-6
TGTGCCAGCAGCTACCCCGGGACAGGGACCTACAATGAGCAGTTCTTC	CASSYPGTGTYNEQFF	TRBV7-8	-	TRBD1	TRBJ2-1
TGCAGCGTTGATTGGGAAACCGGGGAGCTGTTTTTT	CSVDWETGELFF	TRBV29-1	-	-	TRBJ2-2
TGTGCCAGCAGCTCGCCTAGCGGGGGTTTTGAGCAGTTCTTC	CASSSPSGGFEQFF	TRBV5-4	-	TRBD2	TRBJ2-1
TGCGCCAGCAGCCAAGATTTTAGTATGGTTGGGACTGAAGCTTTCTTT	CASSQDFSMVGTEAFF	TRBV4-1	-	-	TRBJ1-1
TGCGCCAGCAGCCAGGGTTCTACAGATACGCAGTATTTT	CASSQGSTDTQYF	TRBV4-1	-	-	TRBJ2-3
TGTGCCAGCAGCGTAACGGGAGACCACGTCCTGACTTTC	CASSVTGDHVLTF	TRBV9	-	-	TRBJ2-6
TGTGCTAGTGGTTTAGTGACAGGGCCCTATCCGGTCTATGGCTACACCTTC	CASGLVTGPYPVYGYTF	TRBV12-5	-	TRBD1	TRBJ1-2
TGTGCCAGCAGCGTAGAAGGAGTACCGGACACTGAAGCTTTCTTT	CASSVEGVPDTEAFF	TRBV9	-	-	TRBJ1-1
TGCAGCGTTGAGCGCGACAGGGAAGGAAAACTGTTTTTT	CSVERDREGKLFF	TRBV29-1	-	TRBD1	TRBJ1-4
TGTGCCAGCAGTGAAGCGCAGGGTATCTCCGGGGAGCTGTTTTTT	CASSEAQGISGELFF	TRBV2	-	-	TRBJ2-2
TGTGCCAGCAGCCCCCTTAGGGTGCTGGACTCACAAGAGACCCAGTACTTC	CASSPLRVLDSQETQYF	TRBV13	-	-	TRBJ2-5
TGTGCCAGCAGTTTCAACCACGAGCAGTACTTC	CASSFNHEQYF	TRBV27	-	-	TRBJ2-7
TGTGCCAGCAGCTTAGAGCGGGACAGATACAATGAGCAGTTCTTC	CASSLERDRYNEQFF	TRBV7-6	-	-	TRBJ2-1
TGTGCCAGCTCTCCAATTCAAGCTTCTCGACCATACGAGCAGTACTTC	CASSPIQASRPYEQYF	TRBV18	-	-	TRBJ2-7
TGTGCCTGGAGCGACTTAGGGGGGGAAGAGACCCAGTACTTC	CAWSDLGGEETQYF	TRBV30	-	-	TRBJ2-5
TGTGCCAGCAGCCGGACAGGGAATGACAATCAGCCCCAGCATTTT	CASSRTGNDNQPQHF	TRBV7-2	-	TRBD1	TRBJ1-5
TGTGCCAGCAACCCAGGGACTAGCGGGTTCGAGCAGTACTTC	CASNPGTSGFEQYF	TRBV6-5	-	TRBD2	TRBJ2-7
TGTGCCTCTTACAGGGGTGGAATCACTGAAGCTTTCTTT	CASYRGGITEAFF	TRBV30	-	TRBD1	TRBJ1-1
TGTGCCTGGACCAGTGGGGCCTCCTACGAGCAGTACTTC	CAWTSGASYEQYF	TRBV30	-	-	TRBJ2-7
TGTGCCAGCAGCCCCGGCGAGGGGCGCGGCTTCTACGAGCAGTACTTC	CASSPGEGRGFYEQYF	TRBV7-9	-	-	TRBJ2-7
TGCGCCAGCAGCCGAATCTTAGCGGCGCACAATGAGCAGTTCTTC	CASSRILAAHNEQFF	TRBV4-3	-	-	TRBJ2-1
TGTGCCAGCAGTGAAGCAGGCAGGGACACAGATACGCAGTATTTT	CASSEAGRDTDTQYF	TRBV2	-	-	TRBJ2-3
TGTGCCAGCGTAGGGCGAGGACAGGGGATAACGGACACTGAAGCTTTCTTT	CASVGRGQGITDTEAFF	TRBV7-2	once	TRBD1	TRBJ1-1
TGTGCCAGCAGCACCGCGGCCCTCACCGGGGAGCTGTTTTTT	CASSTAALTGELFF	TRBV7-9	-	-	TRBJ2-2
TGTGCCAGTAGCATCGGGGAAGGGCCGAACACTGAAGCTTTCTTT	CASSIGEGPNTEAFF	TRBV19	-	-	TRBJ1-1
TGCGCCAGCAGCCAAGATCACGAGGGTGGCGGCTCCTACAATGAGCAGTTCTTC	CASSQDHEGGGSYNEQFF	TRBV4-1	-	-	TRBJ2-1
TGCGCCAGCAGCCTGACAGGGGGCTTGGAAGATACGCAGTATTTT	CASSLTGGLEDTQYF	TRBV5-1	-	TRBD1	TRBJ2-3
TGTGCCAGCAGTGAAGCATGGGACAGGGTTGGGGAGCAGTACTTC	CASSEAWDRVGEQYF	TRBV6-1	-	TRBD1	TRBJ2-7